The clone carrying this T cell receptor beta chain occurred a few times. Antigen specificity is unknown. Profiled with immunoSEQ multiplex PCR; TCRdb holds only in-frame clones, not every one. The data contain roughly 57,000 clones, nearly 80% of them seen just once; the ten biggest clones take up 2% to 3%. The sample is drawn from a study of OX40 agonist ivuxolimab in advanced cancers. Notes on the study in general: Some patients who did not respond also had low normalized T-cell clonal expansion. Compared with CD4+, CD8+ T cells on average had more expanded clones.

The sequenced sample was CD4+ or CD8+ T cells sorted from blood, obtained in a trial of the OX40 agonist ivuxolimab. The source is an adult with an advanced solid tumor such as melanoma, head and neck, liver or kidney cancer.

The CDR3 nucleotides read TGTGCCTGCCGACCCCGGACAGGGGCAAACTATGGCTACACCTTC. Protein sequence: CACRPRTGANYGYTF. The V gene is TRBV30, the J gene TRBJ1-2, with 9 bases matching TRBD1. This CDR3 has 15 residues. V trimming: 6 bases; J trimming: 2 bases; junction bases outside the gene matches: 10. CDR1 is GTSNPN, CDR2 SVGIG, per germline (reference sequence).